This T cell receptor (beta chain) was found in a study of blood T cells in healthy people across ages. Germline V gene lookup returns CDR1 SGHRS and CDR2 YFSETQ. The J segment lost 7 bases and the V segment lost 5 bases, leaving 9 bases of the junction unmatched. The CDR3 extends over 16 amino acids. The authors ran a second PCR of 7 to 11 cycles using a sample-barcoded 5' primer and a J-beta primer mix. Each cDNA molecule carried a tag from a template-switch adaptor that contained 12 random nucleotides. TCRdb re-called the 5' RACE reads with MiXCR, one entry per CDR3 protein. The table records about 1.4 million distinct CDR3 sequences, roughly 59% of them present only once.

The sequence derives from a young man in good health. This rearrangement joins TRBV5-1 to TRBJ2-2; 12 bases are shared with TRBD2. Sequencing input: blood. CDR3 region: CASRLTSGSRNGELFF. The CDR3, as DNA: TGCGCCAGCAGGTTGACTAGCGGGAGCCGAAACGGGGAGCTGTTTTTT.